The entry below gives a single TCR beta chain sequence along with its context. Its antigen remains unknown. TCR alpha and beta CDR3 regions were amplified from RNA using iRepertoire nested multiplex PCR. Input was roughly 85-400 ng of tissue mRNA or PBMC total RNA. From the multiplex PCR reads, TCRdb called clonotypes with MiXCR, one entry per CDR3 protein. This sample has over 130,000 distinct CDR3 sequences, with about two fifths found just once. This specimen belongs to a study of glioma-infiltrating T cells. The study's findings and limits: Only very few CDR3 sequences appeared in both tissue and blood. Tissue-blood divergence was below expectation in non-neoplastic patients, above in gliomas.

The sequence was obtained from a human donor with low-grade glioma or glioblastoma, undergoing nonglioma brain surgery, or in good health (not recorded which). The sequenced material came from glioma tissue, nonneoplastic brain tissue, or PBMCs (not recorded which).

CDR3 bases: TGTGCCAGCGGGCGGGAGGTGATCAATGAGCAGTTCTTC. Its translation: CASGREVINEQFF. J is TRBJ2-1 and V is TRBV6-1, with TRBD2 identical over 8 bases. With 8 bases clipped from V and 6 bases from J, the junction kept 6 bases outside the gene matches. The germline V gene has CDR1 MNHNS and CDR2 SASEGT. The CDR3 has 13 amino acids.